Each of the 32 T cell receptor beta chains below was sequenced from the same sample in a study of human T cells and chemical hapten exposure. Noted time point: patch test 1, 2 weeks after DPC sensitization. Sample treatment: therapeutic diphenylcyclopropenone sensitization with weekly scalp DPC. TCRdb independently ran MiXCR on the RACE reads; one entry per CDR3 protein. Of roughly 190,000 distinct CDR3 sequences listed, under 25% were seen once; the top ten hold approximately 6.7%. The material sequenced was whole blood, taken in connection with sensitization to the hapten diphenylcyclopropenone (DPC). The receptors derive from a woman in her forties or fifties with alopecia areata. Some clones in this sample may be carry-over from other donors' samples.

This rearrangement joins TRBV11-2 to TRBJ1-3; D is unresolved. CDR1 and CDR2 (germline): SGHAT, FQNNGV. The CDR3 loop spans 17 amino acids. The ends were cut back, 5 bases at V and 2 bases at J, with 19 bases in the middle. The CDR3 DNA sequence: TGTGCCAGCAGCGAGGGTGGTTCCCGGACGACTGGAAACACCATATATTTT. Protein sequence: CASSEGGSRTTGNTIYF.

The rearrangement uses TRBV7-2 and TRBJ2-3; 10 nucleotides line up with TRBD1. The CDR3 is 14 amino acids. Germline V gives CDR1 SGHTA, CDR2 FQGNSA. V shed 5 bases, J shed 4 bases, and the junction held 3 bases outside the gene matches. The CDR3 is CASSQGQGPDTQYF. The DNA for the CDR3 is TGTGCCAGCAGCCAGGGACAGGGGCCAGATACGCAGTATTTT. Complete variable domain (other parts from reference TRBV7-2 and TRBJ2-3): GAGVSQSPSNKVTEKGKDVELRCDPISGHTALYWYRQSLGQGLEFLIYFQGNSAPDKSGLPSDRFSAERTGGSVSTLTIQRTQQEDSAVYLCASSQGQGPDTQYFGPGTRLTVL.

The CDR3 loop is CASSIDASSYEQYF. The CDR3 nucleotides read TGTGCCAGTAGTATAGATGCATCCTCCTACGAGCAGTACTTC. The chain is built from TRBV19 and TRBJ2-7; D remains unclear. The length of the CDR3 is 14 residues. Deletions cut 0 bases from V and 0 bases from J, with 6 bases between. CDR1 is LNHDA and CDR2 is SQIVND in the germline V gene (reference sequence).

In this sample, this clonotype turned up a few times. The chain recombines TRBV3-1 with TRBJ1-1, with D hard to call. Per the germline V gene, CDR1 is LGHDT and CDR2 is YNNKEL (reference sequence). The V gene lost 3 bases and the J gene lost 1 base, with 12 bases spanning the gap. The CDR3 length is 15 residues. CDR3 region: CASSHQATRNTEAFF. CDR3 in DNA: TGTGCCAGCAGCCATCAGGCGACACGGAACACTGAAGCTTTCTTT.

V and J are TRBV5-1 and TRBJ2-2; 8 bases are a match to TRBD2. The CDR3 length is 14 residues. Unmatched junction bases numbered 7, after V lost 7 bases and J lost 5 bases. In germline, CDR1 is SGHRS, CDR2 YFSETQ. The CDR3 DNA reads as TGCGCCAGCGGGCCGGGAGGGGAGACCGGGGAGCTGTTTTTT. It translates to CASGPGGETGELFF.

The chain couples TRBV25-1 to TRBJ2-1; possible D gene TRBD2, 5 bases. This CDR3 has 14 residues. The V gene lost 7 bases and the J gene lost 4 bases, with 14 bases spanning the gap. Germline V gene lookup returns CDR1 MGHDK and CDR2 SYGVNS. CDR3 nucleotide sequence: TGTGCCAGCACCCTAGGCGGGCTGTACAATGAGCAGTTCTTC. Translating gives CASTLGGLYNEQFF.

There are a few counts of this clonotype. The chain employs TRBV25-1 and TRBJ2-3, with unresolved D. The ends were cut back, 1 base at V and 0 bases at J, with 8 bases in the middle. In germline, CDR1 is MGHDK, CDR2 SYGVNS. The CDR3 runs 15 residues. The CDR3 sequence is CASSEFDPSTDTQYF. CDR3 bases: TGTGCCAGCAGTGAATTCGACCCAAGCACAGATACGCAGTATTTT. The variable domain in full, with the rest retrieved from reference TRBV25-1 and TRBJ2-3, is EADIYQTPRYLVIGTGKKITLECSQTMGHDKMYWYQQDPGMELHLIHYSYGVNSTEKGDLSSESTVSRIRTEHFPLTLESARPSHTSQYLCASSEFDPSTDTQYFGPGTRLTVL.

This clonotype was seen a few times. J is TRBJ2-7 and V is TRBV6-5, with TRBD2 matching over 8 bases. V lost 0 bases, J lost 4 bases, and 5 bases stayed unmatched. CDR3 size: 15 residues. Germline CDR1 is MNHEY and CDR2 is SVGAGI. CDR3 amino acids: CASSYSRLAGYEQYF. The CDR3, as DNA: TGTGCCAGCAGTTACTCGAGGCTAGCGGGTTACGAGCAGTACTTC.

This clonotype has just a few counts. The junction does not match germline at one end; this may be a read error. The chain joins TRBV12-3 or TRBV12-4 to TRBJ1-2, with a possible D match to TRBD1 (6 bases). The CDR3 runs 13 residues. The CDR3 DNA follows: TGTGCCAGCCGTTTTGAGACAGGCTATGGCTACACCTTC. Translated, it gives CASRFETGYGYTF.

J is TRBJ1-1 and V is TRBV5-1; no firm D call. Germline CDR1 SGHRS, CDR2 YFSETQ. Trimming removed 0 bases at V and 1 base at J, with 13 bases between. The CDR3 contains 16 residues. The chain's CDR3 is CASSLELGPGNTEAFF. The CDR3 nucleotides read TGCGCCAGCAGCTTGGAGTTAGGGCCGGGGAACACTGAAGCTTTCTTT.

This chain connects TRBV10-1 to TRBJ2-3; possible D gene TRBD2, 5 bases. The V gene lost 5 bases and the J gene lost 1 base, with 16 bases spanning the gap. CDR3 size: 16 residues. CDR1 is WNHNN, CDR2 SYGVQD, per germline (reference sequence). The CDR3 nucleotides read TGCGCCAGCAGTAACCTTGGACTGGGCGGCACAGATACGCAGTATTTT. This gives the protein CASSNLGLGGTDTQYF.

The genes are TRBV20-1 and TRBJ1-3; D gene unclear. V lost 3 bases and J lost 3, with 9 bases in between. The CDR3 is 13 amino acids. The germline V gene encodes CDR1 DFQATT and CDR2 SNEGSKA (reference sequence). The CDR3 sequence: CSASGVVGNTIYF. Here the CDR3 DNA reads TGCAGTGCTAGTGGTGTAGTTGGAAACACCATATATTTT.

This clonotype was seen more than once but under ten times. The chain has TRBV2 and TRBJ1-5; 8 bases fit TRBD1. This CDR3 has 15 amino acids. The germline gives CDR1 SNHLY, CDR2 FYNNEI. The V segment lost 0 bases and the J segment 2 bases; nucleotides outside the gene matches: 0. DNA of the CDR3: TGTGCCAGCAGTGAAGCGACAGGGGGCAATCAGCCCCAGCATTTT. As protein: CASSEATGGNQPQHF.

The chain uses TRBV11-2 and TRBJ1-1; D ambiguous. CDR3 size: 14 residues. Germline values: CDR1 SGHAT, CDR2 FQNNGV. V shed 6 bases and J shed 2 bases, with 13 bases lying between them. CDR3 bases: TGTGCCAGCAGTTGGGTGGGCTCCAACACTGAAGCTTTCTTT. Protein sequence: CASSWVGSNTEAFF.

This clonotype was found a few times. The rearrangement uses TRBV7-2 and TRBJ1-6; 9 bases align to TRBD1. This CDR3 spans 16 amino acids. J gave up 3 bases and V 4 bases, and 4 bases lay outside the gene matches. Germline V gene lookup returns CDR1 SGHTA and CDR2 FQGNSA. CDR3 nucleotide sequence: TGTGCCAGCAGCTACAGGGGGCGTCTCTATAATTCACCCCTCCACTTT. The encoded protein is CASSYRGRLYNSPLHF.

This chain connects TRBV12-3 or TRBV12-4 to TRBJ1-6; the D is unclear. The V gene lost 3 bases and the J gene lost 10 bases, with 10 bases spanning the gap. CDR3 length: 13 residues. The CDR3 spells CASSLKHLSPLHF. In DNA, the CDR3 is TGTGCCAGCAGTTTGAAGCATCTCTCACCCCTCCACTTT.

This chain links TRBV5-6 with TRBJ1-5, with D unresolved. This CDR3 spans 13 amino acids. The germline CDR1 and CDR2 sequences are SGHDT and YYEEEE. V was pared by 1 base and J by 5 bases, with 7 bases between. CDR3 sequence: CASSLIGDQPQHF. CDR3 DNA: TGTGCCAGCAGCTTGATCGGAGATCAGCCCCAGCATTTT.

The chain employs TRBV5-6 and TRBJ2-7; D possibly corresponds to TRBD1 (6 bases). Germline V gene lookup returns CDR1 SGHDT and CDR2 YYEEEE. The CDR3 runs to 14 residues. Trimming cost V 2 bases and J 5 bases, with 14 bases left between them. CDR3 coding DNA: TGTGCCAGCAGCTTAGTATGGGGGCCCCACGAGCAGTACTTC. Protein sequence: CASSLVWGPHEQYF.

The gene calls are TRBV11-3 and TRBJ2-5, with 7 bases identical to TRBD1. This CDR3 spans 16 amino acids. Germline loops: CDR1 SGHNT, CDR2 YENEEA. J was trimmed by 1 base and V by 8 bases; bases with no gene match: 13. The CDR3 nucleotides are TGTGCCAGCGGTCCGGGACAGCAGATTTTCCAAGAGACCCAGTACTTC. The encoded protein is CASGPGQQIFQETQYF.

This chain links TRBV25-1 with TRBJ2-7; D is unresolved. The V gene lost 4 bases and the J gene lost 3 bases, with 4 bases spanning the gap. The CDR3 covers 11 residues. Germline V gene sequence: CDR1 MGHDK, CDR2 SYGVNS. The CDR3 nucleotides are TGTGCCAGCAGTGTTAACTACGAGCAGTACTTC. It yields the protein CASSVNYEQYF.

This chain uses TRBV29-1 with TRBJ1-2; 8 nucleotides align to TRBD1. Per the germline V gene, CDR1 is SQVTM and CDR2 is ANQGSEA. Trimming took 3 bases from V and 8 from J; bases not matched to a gene: 14. The CDR3 is 15 residues long. The CDR3 nucleotides are TGCAGCGTTGATCGGACAGGGCAGAAGTTCGAGGGCTACACCTTC. It specifies CSVDRTGQKFEGYTF.

As regards this clonotype: The germline gene is not matched at one end of the junction; a read error may be the cause. J is TRBJ2-7 and V is TRBV6-7; D is unclear. TRBV6-7 is sorted into the ORF group, with uncertain function. The CDR3 extends over 11 amino acids. CDR3 sequence reads: CASSYSSEQYF. The CDR3 nucleotides read TGTGCCAGCAGTTACTCCTCCGAGCAGTACTTC.

This clonotype was detected only a few times. The V gene is TRBV7-6, the J gene TRBJ2-7; 12 bases fit TRBD2. Per germline, CDR1 SGHVS and CDR2 FNYEAQ. V dropped 3 bases and J dropped 5; count of bases not matched to a gene: 5. This CDR3 has 15 residues. The CDR3 region has the DNA TGTGCCAGCAGCTTTCGGACTAGCGGGACTAACGAGCAGTACTTC. It encodes CASSFRTSGTNEQYF.

This clonotype has more than one count but fewer than ten. The chain employs TRBV9 and TRBJ2-2; 15 positions match TRBD2. Germline V gives CDR1 SGDLS, CDR2 YYNGEE. This CDR3 region has 17 residues. V shed 3 bases, J shed 4 bases, and the junction held 4 bases outside the gene matches. In nucleotides, the CDR3 is TGTGCCAGCAGCGGGACTAGCGGGAGGGCCCTCACCGGGGAGCTGTTTTTT. It specifies CASSGTSGRALTGELFF.

Here the CDR3 DNA reads TGTGCCAGCACCTACGCATATGAGCAGTTCTTC. This encodes CASTYAYEQFF. V is TRBV6-2 or TRBV6-3 and J is TRBJ2-1, with D hard to call. Germline assignment: CDR1 MNHEY and CDR2 SVGEGT. The V end lost 7 bases, the J end lost 8 bases, and 9 bases lay between the germline ends. The CDR3 runs 11 residues.

This clonotype was seen repeatedly, ten times or more. The chain carries TRBV29-1 and TRBJ1-1, with D perhaps matching TRBD1 (6 bases). The CDR3 has 13 residues. V was shortened by 6 bases and J by 5 bases, with 16 bases between the two germline ends. The germline V gene encodes CDR1 SQVTM and CDR2 ANQGSEA. The CDR3 reads CSVNRAVGTEAFF. The CDR3 nucleotides are TGCAGCGTGAACAGGGCGGTAGGGACTGAAGCTTTCTTT.

This clonotype was seen once. This rearrangement joins TRBV14 to TRBJ2-1; no definite D call. The CDR3 runs to 14 residues. V dropped 5 bases and J dropped 4 bases, with 12 bases sitting between them. The germline V gene has CDR1 SGHDN and CDR2 FVKESK. The CDR3 loop is CASSFRRRYNEQFF. DNA of the CDR3: TGTGCCAGCAGCTTCCGAAGGAGATACAATGAGCAGTTCTTC.

The chain couples TRBV5-1 to TRBJ2-5; the match to TRBD2 covers 13 bases. This CDR3 contains 16 residues. CDR1 and CDR2 (germline): SGHRS, YFSETQ. V was pared by 4 bases and J by 2 bases, with 5 bases of the junction left unmatched. Here the CDR3 reads CASSGGLAGTQETQYF. The CDR3 DNA reads TGCGCCAGCAGCGGGGGACTAGCGGGAACTCAAGAGACCCAGTACTTC.

The chain joins TRBV7-2 to TRBJ1-1, with D hard to call. This CDR3 is 13 amino acids long. The V gene's germline CDR1 is SGHTA and CDR2 FQGNSA. The V end was cut by 2 bases, the J end by 10 bases, with 14 bases between. The CDR3 loop reads CASSLQSQAGAFF. CDR3 coding DNA: TGTGCCAGCAGCTTACAGAGCCAGGCGGGAGCTTTCTTT.

This clonotype came up a few times. The rearrangement links TRBV19 to TRBJ2-1; D possibly uses TRBD1 or TRBD2 (5 bases each). The CDR3 runs to 16 residues. Germline lookup yields CDR1 LNHDA and CDR2 SQIVND (reference sequence). The V end lost 6 bases, the J end lost 0 bases, and 15 bases lay between the germline ends. The chain's CDR3 is CASSRRGQGSYNEQFF. The DNA for the CDR3 is TGTGCCAGTAGCCGTCGGGGCCAGGGCTCCTACAATGAGCAGTTCTTC.

This rearrangement joins TRBV20-1 to TRBJ1-1; 9 bases match TRBD1. V shed 6 bases, J shed 3 bases, and the junction held 14 bases outside the gene matches. Germline CDR1 and CDR2: DFQATT and SNEGSKA (reference sequence). The CDR3 is 16 amino acids. In DNA form, the CDR3 reads TGCAGTGCGAAGGACAGGGGAAGAGGGGGAGACACTGAAGCTTTCTTT. Translated: CSAKDRGRGGDTEAFF.

This clonotype has more than one count but fewer than ten. This chain connects TRBV5-1 to TRBJ1-5; D not certain. Germline CDR1 is SGHRS and CDR2 is YFSETQ. The CDR3 covers 10 residues. V was pared by 4 bases and J by 8 bases, with 4 bases between. The CDR3 region is CASSRKPQHF. The CDR3 nucleotides read TGCGCCAGCAGCCGCAAGCCCCAGCATTTT.